What follows are 10 T cell receptor beta chains derived from one specimen sequenced in a study of cytomegalovirus exposure and HLA in healthy donors. The PCR was carried out with 60 Vbeta primers and 13 Jbeta primers. Assay used: immunoSEQ multiplex PCR; TCRdb lists only in-frame clones, some missing. The profile shows some 70,000 clones, roughly four fifths of them singletons. What was sequenced was PBMCs. The receptors come from a young man in good health and CMV-seronegative.

The J gene is TRBJ2-7, the V gene TRBV19, with 8 bases that match TRBD1. This CDR3 is built from 15 residues. Germline CDR1 is LNHDA and CDR2 is SQIVND (reference sequence). The ends lost 4 bases at V and 3 bases at J; junction bases unmatched: 8. CDR3 sequence (DNA): TGTGCCAGTAGTACGAGGACAGGGCTTTACTACGAGCAGTACTTC. Its translation is CASSTRTGLYYEQYF.

V gene TRBV4-3 combines with J gene TRBJ2-7, with 10 bases identical to TRBD1. The V gene end was trimmed by 1 base and the J gene end by 7 bases; junction bases not matched to a gene: 7. The CDR3 runs 15 residues. Germline CDR1 LGHNA, CDR2 YSLEER. The CDR3 reads CASSQGVRTGGEQYF. The DNA of the CDR3 is TGCGCCAGCAGCCAAGGTGTTAGGACAGGGGGAGAGCAGTACTTC.

This sequence joins TRBV7-2 and TRBJ2-7; TRBD1 agrees at 8 bases. The ends lost 8 bases at V and 3 bases at J; junction bases unmatched: 18. This CDR3 is built from 17 residues. Germline-derived CDR1 and CDR2 are SGHTA and FQGNSA. The DNA of the CDR3 is TGTGCCAGCTCAGGAAGACAGGGGCCTCCTCTGAGCTACGAGCAGTACTTC. It codes for CASSGRQGPPLSYEQYF.

This clone appeared once. The V call is TRBV5-6, the J call TRBJ2-7; 9 nucleotides line up with TRBD1. Per germline, CDR1 SGHDT and CDR2 YYEEEE. This CDR3 has 16 residues. The V and J ends lost 1 base and 5 bases, in that order; junction bases with no gene match: 10. CDR3 in amino acids: CASSLKPGQGLHEQYF. For the CDR3, the DNA is TGTGCCAGCAGCTTGAAGCCGGGACAGGGTCTACACGAGCAGTACTTC.

The rearrangement links TRBV18 to TRBJ2-7; D possibly corresponds to TRBD2 (7 bases). The V and J ends lost 2 bases and 0 bases respectively, with 23 bases between them. The CDR3 runs 19 residues. The germline gives CDR1 KGHSH, CDR2 LQKENI. This chain's CDR3 is CASSPTRGSGGALSYEQYF. CDR3 bases: TGTGCCAGCTCACCAACGAGGGGTAGTGGGGGGGCTCTCTCCTACGAGCAGTACTTC.

J is TRBJ2-7 and V is TRBV28; D is perhaps TRBD1 (6 bases). Germline CDR1 reads MDHEN; CDR2 reads SYDVKM. Trimming left V 7 bases short and J 3 bases short, with 10 bases between. The CDR3 runs to 12 residues. The CDR3 loop is CASTLGGYEQYF. As DNA, the CDR3 is TGTGCCAGCACCCTAGGGGGCTACGAGCAGTACTTC.

The chain uses TRBV7-9 and TRBJ1-2; 9 nucleotides align to TRBD1. This CDR3 region has 15 residues. In germline, CDR1 is SEHNR, CDR2 FQNEAQ (reference sequence). J lost 2 bases, V lost 4 bases, and 5 bases had no gene match. The CDR3 here is CASSWTGVTNYGYTF. In DNA form, the CDR3 reads TGTGCCAGCAGCTGGACAGGGGTGACGAACTATGGCTACACCTTC.

The rearrangement links TRBV5-4 to TRBJ1-1; D gene uncertain. Trimming removed 2 bases from V and 4 bases from J, with 6 bases in between. CDR1 is SGHNT and CDR2 is YYREEE in the germline V gene (reference sequence). This CDR3 has 12 residues. Here the CDR3 DNA reads TGTGCCAGCAGCTTATTTCGCACTGAAGCTTTCTTT. It specifies CASSLFRTEAFF.

Of note for this clone: The junction departs from germline at one end; a sequencing error may be responsible. The J gene is TRBJ2-1, the V gene TRBV5-4; TRBD2 matches 10 bases. The CDR3 is made up of 16 amino acids. CDR1 and CDR2 (germline): SGHNT, YYREEE (reference sequence). DNA for the CDR3: TGTGCCAGCACCCTCGGTGCAGCGGGGGGGAACAATGGGCAGTTCTTC. Its translation: CASTLGAAGGNNGQFF.

The chain uses TRBV29-1 and TRBJ1-1; D call uncertain. CDR3 length: 10 residues. Between the trimmed V and J ends, which lost 7 bases and 1 base, there was a span of 4 bases. CDR1 and CDR2 from the germline V gene are SQVTM and ANQGSEA. The CDR3 DNA reads as TGCAGCGCCAGGAACACTGAAGCTTTCTTT. Translation: CSARNTEAFF.